This TCR beta chain originates from a study of T cells in Graves' hyperthyroidism and ophthalmopathy. In the study overall: Peripheral blood was acquired at first diagnosis, ahead of any therapy whatsoever. Notes on the study in general: A 13 V-J model separated ophthalmopathy from stable hyperthyroidism.

Turning to this clonotype: Its cognate antigen is unknown.

Graves' hyperthyroidism was deemed stable given no ophthalmopathy progression within 18 months. The V gene's germline CDR1 is MNHEY and CDR2 SVGEGT. This CDR3 contains 18 residues. Trimming removed 2 bases at V and 4 bases at J, with 24 bases between. RNA transcripts served as the template for amplifying TCR beta CDR3 regions. Carried out on the TCR CDR3, a first-round RT-PCR used the HTBI primer set. TCRdb re-called the multiplex PCR reads with MiXCR, one entry per CDR3 protein. The sample consists of 300,000 or so distinct CDR3 sequences, around 23% of them appearing once. This chain connects TRBV6-2 or TRBV6-3 to TRBJ2-7; D is perhaps TRBD1 (7 bases). The clonotype was recovered from a woman between 50 and 59 years old with Graves' hyperthyroidism. The sample was blood. CDR3 sequence: CASSYARTTTGRSYEQYF. The CDR3 bases are TGTGCCAGCAGTTACGCCCGTACAACGACAGGGAGGTCTTACGAGCAGTACTTC.